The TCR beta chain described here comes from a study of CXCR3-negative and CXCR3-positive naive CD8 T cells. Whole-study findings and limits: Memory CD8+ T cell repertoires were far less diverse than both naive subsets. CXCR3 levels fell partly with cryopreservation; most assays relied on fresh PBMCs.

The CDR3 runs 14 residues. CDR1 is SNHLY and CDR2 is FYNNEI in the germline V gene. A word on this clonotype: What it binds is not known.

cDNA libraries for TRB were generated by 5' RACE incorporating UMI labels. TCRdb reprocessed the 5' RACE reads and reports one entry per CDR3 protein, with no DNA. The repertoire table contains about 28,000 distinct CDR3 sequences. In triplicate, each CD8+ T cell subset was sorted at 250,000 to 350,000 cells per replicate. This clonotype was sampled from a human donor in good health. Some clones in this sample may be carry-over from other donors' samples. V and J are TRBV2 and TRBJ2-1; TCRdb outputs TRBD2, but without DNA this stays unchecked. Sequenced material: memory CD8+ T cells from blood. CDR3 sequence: CASSVSGGPNEQFF.